Presented here are 6 T cell receptor beta chains from one specimen sequenced in a study of blood T cell repertoires in COVID-19. Sequenced by immunoSEQ multiplex PCR; TCRdb stores in-frame clones only, minus some. The sample has roughly 200,000 clones, 86% seen once. Sequencing was carried out using PBMCs or T cells enriched from blood (not recorded which). The receptor set was obtained from a middle-aged woman with acute COVID-19.

The genes are TRBV9 and TRBJ1-2; weak D call: TRBD1 (6 bases). Trimming cost V 6 bases and J 8 bases, with 23 bases left between them. The CDR3 sequence is 15 residues long. Germline CDR1 reads SGDLS; CDR2 reads YYNGEE. CDR3: CASTWTDLSDGGYTF. CDR3 bases: TGTGCCAGCACTTGGACAGATTTGAGCGATGGGGGCTACACCTTC.

The V and J genes are TRBV2 and TRBJ1-5; TRBD1 might be the D (5 bases). This CDR3 has 14 residues. Trimming removed 5 bases from V and 1 base from J, with 9 bases in between. Germline loops: CDR1 SNHLY, CDR2 FYNNEI. In nucleotides, the CDR3 is TGTGCCAGCAGTAGGGGTCAAAGCAATCAGCCCCAGCATTTT. Encoded protein: CASSRGQSNQPQHF.

The rearrangement uses TRBV27 and TRBJ1-4; weak D call: TRBD1 (6 bases). CDR1 is MNHEY and CDR2 is SMNVEV in the germline V gene (reference sequence). The CDR3 has 18 amino acids. The germline V and J ends were trimmed by 2 bases and 0 bases, with 16 bases remaining between them. The CDR3 DNA sequence: TGTGCCAGCAGTTTAACGGCAGGGGTGTTTACAACTAATGAAAAACTGTTTTTT. Translation: CASSLTAGVFTTNEKLFF.

The rearrangement links TRBV7-3 to TRBJ2-2, with a possible D match to TRBD2 (6 bases). V was pared by 6 bases and J by 6 bases, with 14 bases between. Germline V lookup: CDR1 SGHTA, CDR2 FQGTGA. This CDR3 region has 14 residues. The CDR3 region is CASRLGGGAGELFF. DNA of the CDR3: TGTGCCAGCAGGTTGGGCGGAGGGGCCGGGGAGCTGTTTTTT.

This clone was detected a few times. The J gene is TRBJ2-3, the V gene TRBV6-5; D perhaps matches TRBD1 (5 bases). CDR3 size: 15 residues. Germline V gene sequence: CDR1 MNHEY, CDR2 SVGAGI. V lost 10 bases, J lost 1 base, and 18 bases lay in between. CDR3 nucleotides: TGTGCCATCAATCGCAGGGCCATCCGCACAGATACGCAGTATTTT. Protein product: CAINRRAIRTDTQYF.

The rearrangement uses TRBV7-8 and TRBJ2-3; 8 nucleotides agree with TRBD2. CDR1 and CDR2 from the germline V gene are SGHVS and FQNEAQ. J was trimmed by 4 bases and V by 1 base; bases with no gene match: 7. The CDR3 is 16 residues long. The CDR3 bases are TGTGCCAGCAGCTTAGGGCGGGGGGTTTTGGCAGATACGCAGTATTTT. Encoded protein: CASSLGRGVLADTQYF.